A selection of T cell receptor beta chains follows, all from one sample in a study of Tregs in tolerant kidney transplant recipients. The protocol was immunoSEQ multiplex PCR, while the TCRdb copy is restricted to in-frame clones and leaves out a portion. The table records some 68,000 clones, less than 90% of them present only once. What was sequenced was CD4+ T cells from blood. Receptors were obtained from a human donor in good health. Each CDR3 is given without its conserved first and last residue.

TRBV19 ASSSWDRGNYSYGYT
TRBV29-1 SVKGQVSDTQY
TRBV4-3 ASSQGRGPNEQY
TRBV11-3 ASSLPRSQETQY
TRBV6-5 ASSYGTGEYNSPLH
TRBV20-1 SGVSDNIQY
TRBV7-2 ASSDQSGRNTEAF
TRBV30 AWSVPVAGRTYEQY
TRBV11-2 ASSPRGNPSYNEQF
TRBV7-2 ASSPTTGSTEAF
TRBV19 ASRHLGNTIY
TRBV7-2 ASSLSNSPLH
TRBV5-4 ASSPAGTDTQY
TRBV7-9 ASSLGTSQETQY
TRBV10-3 AITEGRGLIGNYGYT
TRBV7-3 ASSLTPDRGRTEAF
TRBV5-8 ASSHKKGTGGRSPLH
TRBV10-2 ASLQGAGYGYT
TRBV5-1 ASSLESGANVLT
TRBV10-3 AISGQGVDYT
TRBV9 ASSVDVGFGNTIY
TRBV5-1 ASSEDRPGNTIY
TRBV11-1 ASSRTGGYEQY
TRBV4-3 ASSQELNTEAF
TRBV6-6 ASRENNSPLH
TRBV18 ASSRDSLAGANVLT
TRBV6-1 ASSREWGNQPQH
TRBV19 ASSRSATNEKLF
TRBV4-1 ASSQDLPATDTQY
TRBV7-8 ASSLLDLLGTQY
TRBV11-2 ASSLASTRAYNEQF
TRBV11-2 ASSLFLEQF
TRBV7-2 ASSLKLAGGPDTQY
TRBV15 ATSRNTLAGGTYNEQF
TRBV5-6 ASRRAGENYGYT
TRBV10-2 ASSGSTGQRQF
TRBV19 ASGGGRVETQY
TRBV7-6 ASSLVVPSGNTDTQY
TRBV18 ASSEHSGVLEQY
TRBV6-1 ATQGRGDTGELF
TRBV14 ASSQIRSKGTQY
TRBV7-9 ASSTLGGWTEAF
TRBV7-2 ASSPRGLAGATDTQY
TRBV7-2 ASSSGTGGAGSPLH
TRBV7-9 ASSTSGGTISYEQY
TRBV6-5 ASSYLRDTEAF
TRBV5-6 ASSLPEQIMNTEAF
TRBV7-6 ASSLQGETQY
TRBV7-9 ASSLRGTSGRVKTQY
TRBV7-2 ASRLTSITGELF
TRBV6-1 ASSRTATEGEQF
TRBV18 ASSGTNKAF
TRBV19 ASSMGQGAGTQY
TRBV7-9 ASSLANRAEEEQY